Reported below is one T cell receptor (beta chain). Its antigen remains unknown. Thawed PBMCs were FACS-sorted into unstimulated CD4+CD25+CD127- regulatory T cells, CD4+CD25- non-regulatory cells, CD4 and CD8 cells. Sequenced by immunoSEQ multiplex PCR; TCRdb stores in-frame clones only, minus some. The profile shows roughly 120,000 clones, approximately 90% of them singletons. The data are from a study of Tregs in tolerant kidney transplant recipients. Study-wide findings and caveats: Biological reproducibility was not directly addressed in this study. Few patients were studied, so findings need validation in larger groups.

The origin of this receptor is a human donor in good health. Sequencing input: CD4+ T cells from blood.

CDR3 in DNA: TGTGCCAGCAGCGCGGGACAGGGGGCCTACAATGAGCAGTTCTTC. This gives the protein CASSAGQGAYNEQFF. The gene calls are TRBV9 and TRBJ2-1; 11 positions agree with TRBD1. Per the germline V gene, CDR1 is SGDLS and CDR2 is YYNGEE. The CDR3 runs 15 residues. Losses at the gene ends were 3 bases for V and 2 bases for J; bases not matched to a gene: 1. Variable domain in full (rest from reference TRBV9 and TRBJ2-1): DSGVTQTPKHLITATGQRVTLRCSPRSGDLSVYWYQQSLDQGLQFLIQYYNGEERAKGNILERFSAQQFPDLHSELNLSSLELGDSALYFCASSAGQGAYNEQFFGPGTRLTVL.